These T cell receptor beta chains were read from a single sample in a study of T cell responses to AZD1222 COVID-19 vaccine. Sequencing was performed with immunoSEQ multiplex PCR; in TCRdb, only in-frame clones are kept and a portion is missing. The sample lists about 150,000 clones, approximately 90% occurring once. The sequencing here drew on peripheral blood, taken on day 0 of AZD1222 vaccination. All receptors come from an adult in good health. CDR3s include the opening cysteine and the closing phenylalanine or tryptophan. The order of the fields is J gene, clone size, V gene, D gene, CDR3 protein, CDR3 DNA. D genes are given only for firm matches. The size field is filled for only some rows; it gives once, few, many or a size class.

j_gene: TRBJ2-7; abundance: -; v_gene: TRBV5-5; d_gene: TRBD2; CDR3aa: CASSLVAGAYEQYF; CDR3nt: TGTGCCAGCAGCTTGGTAGCGGGAGCCTACGAGCAGTACTTC
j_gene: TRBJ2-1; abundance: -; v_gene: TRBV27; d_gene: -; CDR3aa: CASSKTTLSYNEQFF; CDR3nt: TGTGCCAGCAGTAAGACTACTCTTTCCTACAATGAGCAGTTCTTC
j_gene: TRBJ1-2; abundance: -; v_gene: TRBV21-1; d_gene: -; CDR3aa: CASSNTDGRYYGYTF; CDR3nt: TGTGCCAGCAGCAATACAGACGGGAGATACTATGGCTACACCTTC
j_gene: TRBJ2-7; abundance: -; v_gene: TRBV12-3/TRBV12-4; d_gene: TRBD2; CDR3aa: CASSWTSGSLFF; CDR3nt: TGTGCCAGCAGCTGGACTAGCGGGAGCCTTTTCTTC
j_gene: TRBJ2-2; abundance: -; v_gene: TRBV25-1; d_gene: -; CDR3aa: CASSQEGDHGELFF; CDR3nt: TGTGCCAGCAGTCAAGAGGGGGATCACGGGGAGCTGTTTTTT
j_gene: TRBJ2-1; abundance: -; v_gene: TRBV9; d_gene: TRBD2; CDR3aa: CASSVGGLAGRGSYNEQFF; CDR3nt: TGTGCCAGCAGCGTAGGGGGACTAGCGGGACGGGGCTCCTACAATGAGCAGTTCTTC
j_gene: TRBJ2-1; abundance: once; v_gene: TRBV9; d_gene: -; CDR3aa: CASSSLGGGYNEQFF; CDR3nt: TGTGCCAGCAGCTCCCTAGGGGGAGGGTACAATGAGCAGTTCTTC
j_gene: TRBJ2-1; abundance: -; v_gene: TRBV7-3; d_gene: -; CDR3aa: CASSLTGLQNEQFF; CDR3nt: TGTGCCAGCAGCTTAACGGGACTCCAAAATGAGCAGTTCTTC
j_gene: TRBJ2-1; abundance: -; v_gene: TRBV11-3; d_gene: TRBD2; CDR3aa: CASSQGLAGEPEQFF; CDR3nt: TGTGCCAGCAGCCAGGGACTAGCGGGAGAACCTGAGCAGTTCTTC
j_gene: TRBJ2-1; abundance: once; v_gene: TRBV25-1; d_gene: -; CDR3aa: CASSSPNRDSGRDEQFF; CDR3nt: TGTGCCAGCAGTAGCCCCAACAGGGACTCGGGGAGGGATGAGCAGTTCTTC
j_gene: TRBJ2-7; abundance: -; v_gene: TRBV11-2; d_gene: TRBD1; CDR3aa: CASSRIRDRGFHEQYF; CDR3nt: TGTGCCAGCAGTAGAATCCGGGACAGGGGATTCCACGAGCAGTACTTC
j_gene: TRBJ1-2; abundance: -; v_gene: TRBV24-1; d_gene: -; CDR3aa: CATSDHRFGYTF; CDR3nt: TGTGCCACCAGTGACCACAGGTTTGGCTACACCTTC
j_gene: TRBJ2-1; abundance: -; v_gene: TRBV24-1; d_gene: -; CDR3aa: CATSDSWGRGNEQFF; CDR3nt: TGTGCCACCAGTGATTCTTGGGGGCGGGGCAATGAGCAGTTCTTC
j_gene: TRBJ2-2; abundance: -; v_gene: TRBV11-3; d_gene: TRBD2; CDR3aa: CASSLAGGGRTGELFF; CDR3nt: TGTGCCAGCAGCTTAGCGGGAGGAGGGAGGACCGGGGAGCTGTTTTTT
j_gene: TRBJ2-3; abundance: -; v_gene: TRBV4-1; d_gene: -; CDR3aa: CASSQELAADTQYF; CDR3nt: TGCGCCAGCAGCCAAGAGTTAGCGGCAGATACGCAGTATTTT
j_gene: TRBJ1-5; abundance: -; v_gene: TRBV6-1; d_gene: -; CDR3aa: CASSERGGWVSNQPQHF; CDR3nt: TGTGCCAGCAGCGAACGGGGGGGTTGGGTTAGCAATCAGCCCCAGCATTTT
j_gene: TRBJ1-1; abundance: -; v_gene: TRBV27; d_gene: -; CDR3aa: CASSMTGGGTEAFF; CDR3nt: TGTGCCAGCAGTATGACGGGTGGGGGGACTGAAGCTTTCTTT
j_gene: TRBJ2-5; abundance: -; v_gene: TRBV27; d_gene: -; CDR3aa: CASSSIGAGEETQYF; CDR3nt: TGTGCCAGCAGTTCCATCGGTGCCGGGGAAGAGACCCAGTACTTC
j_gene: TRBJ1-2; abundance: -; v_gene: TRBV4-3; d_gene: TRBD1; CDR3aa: CASSQGIRTGANYGYTF; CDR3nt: TGCGCCAGCAGCCAAGGGATACGGACAGGGGCTAACTATGGCTACACCTTC
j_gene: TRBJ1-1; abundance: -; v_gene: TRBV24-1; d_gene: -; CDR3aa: CATRGGPNTEAFF; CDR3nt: TGTGCCACCCGGGGGGGGCCGAACACTGAAGCTTTCTTT
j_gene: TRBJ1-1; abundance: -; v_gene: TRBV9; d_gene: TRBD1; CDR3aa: CASSVDQRDRVVWTEAFF; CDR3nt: TGTGCCAGCAGCGTAGATCAGAGGGACAGGGTAGTCTGGACTGAAGCTTTCTTT
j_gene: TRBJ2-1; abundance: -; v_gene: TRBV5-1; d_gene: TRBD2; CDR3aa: CASSLVGGRNNEQFF; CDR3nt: TGCGCCAGCAGCTTGGTTGGCGGGAGGAACAATGAGCAGTTCTTC
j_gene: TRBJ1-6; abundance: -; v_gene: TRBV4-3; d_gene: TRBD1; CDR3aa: CASSRRQGTVSPLHF; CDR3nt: TGCGCCAGCAGCCGGAGACAGGGGACGGTTTCACCCCTCCACTTT
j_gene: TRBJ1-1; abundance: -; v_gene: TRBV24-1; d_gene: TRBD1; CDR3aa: CATSDPGQGASEAFF; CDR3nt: TGTGCCACCAGTGATCCGGGACAGGGGGCTTCCGAAGCTTTCTTT
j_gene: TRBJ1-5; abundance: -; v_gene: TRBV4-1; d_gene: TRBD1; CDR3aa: CASSQLWPGQTHNQPQHF; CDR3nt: TGCGCCAGCAGCCAATTGTGGCCGGGACAGACGCACAATCAGCCCCAGCATTTT
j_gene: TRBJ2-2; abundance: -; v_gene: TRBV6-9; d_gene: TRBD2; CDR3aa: CASELAGGRELFF; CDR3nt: TGTGCCAGCGAACTAGCGGGAGGGCGGGAGCTGTTTTTT
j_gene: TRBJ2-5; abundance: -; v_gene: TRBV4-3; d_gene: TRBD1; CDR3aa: CASSQVWDRVGETQYF; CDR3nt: TGCGCCAGCAGCCAAGTGTGGGACAGAGTGGGAGAGACCCAGTACTTC
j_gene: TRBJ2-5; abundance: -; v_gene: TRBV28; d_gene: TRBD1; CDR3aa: CASSFLQGKETQYF; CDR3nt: TGTGCCAGCAGTTTTTTACAGGGGAAAGAGACCCAGTACTTC
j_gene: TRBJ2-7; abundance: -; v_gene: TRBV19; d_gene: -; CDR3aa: CASSIAQGSYEQYF; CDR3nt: TGTGCCAGTAGTATAGCTCAGGGATCCTACGAGCAGTACTTC
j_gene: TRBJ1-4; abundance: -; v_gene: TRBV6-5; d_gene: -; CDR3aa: CASSFAGTTNEKLFF; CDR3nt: TGTGCCAGCAGTTTCGCCGGGACAACTAATGAAAAACTGTTTTTT
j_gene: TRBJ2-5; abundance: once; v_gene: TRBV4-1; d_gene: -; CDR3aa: CASSQERPSLGETQYF; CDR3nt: TGCGCCAGCAGCCAAGAGAGACCGAGTCTCGGGGAGACCCAGTACTTC
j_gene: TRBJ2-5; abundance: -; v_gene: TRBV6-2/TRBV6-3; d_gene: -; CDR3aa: CASSYGAGGYQETQYF; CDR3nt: TGTGCCAGCAGTTACGGGGCGGGCGGGTACCAAGAGACCCAGTACTTC
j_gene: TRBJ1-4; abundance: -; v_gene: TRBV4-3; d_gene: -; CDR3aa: CASSQVSPGGGDEKLFF; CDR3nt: TGCGCCAGCAGCCAAGTTTCCCCGGGCGGTGGTGATGAAAAACTGTTTTTT
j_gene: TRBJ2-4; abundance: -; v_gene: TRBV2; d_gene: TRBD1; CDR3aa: CASSGTGQGDGRIQYF; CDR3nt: TGTGCCAGCAGCGGGACGGGACAGGGGGATGGGCGCATTCAGTACTTC
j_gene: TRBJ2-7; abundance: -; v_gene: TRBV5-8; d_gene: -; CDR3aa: CASSPRLRETYEQYF; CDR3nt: TGTGCCAGCAGCCCCCGCCTGCGTGAAACCTACGAGCAGTACTTC
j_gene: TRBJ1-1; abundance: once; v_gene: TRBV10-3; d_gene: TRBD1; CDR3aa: CAISESAGGRLAFF; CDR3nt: TGTGCCATCAGTGAGTCGGCAGGGGGACGGTTAGCTTTCTTT
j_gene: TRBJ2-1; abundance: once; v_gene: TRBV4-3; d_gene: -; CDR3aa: CASSGDYNEQFF; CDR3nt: TGCGCCAGCAGCGGGGACTACAATGAGCAGTTCTTC
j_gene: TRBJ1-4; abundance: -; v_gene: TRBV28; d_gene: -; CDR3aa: CATQGEESGEKLFF; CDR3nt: TGTGCCACCCAAGGGGAGGAATCGGGAGAAAAACTGTTTTTT
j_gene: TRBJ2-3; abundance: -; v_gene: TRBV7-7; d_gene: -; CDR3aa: CASSLDLGDTQYF; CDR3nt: TGTGCTAGCAGCTTAGACCTTGGAGATACGCAGTATTTT
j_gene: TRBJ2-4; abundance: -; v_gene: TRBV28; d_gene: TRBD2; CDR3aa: CASSLAGERAKNIQYF; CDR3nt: TGTGCCAGCAGTTTAGCGGGGGAGCGGGCCAAAAACATTCAGTACTTC
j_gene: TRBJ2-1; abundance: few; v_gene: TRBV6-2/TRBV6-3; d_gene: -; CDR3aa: CASSTWGSGSYNEQFF; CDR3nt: TGTGCCAGCAGTACTTGGGGGTCTGGCTCCTACAATGAGCAGTTCTTC
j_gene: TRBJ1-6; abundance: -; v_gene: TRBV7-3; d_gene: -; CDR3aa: CASSQGLFNSPLHF; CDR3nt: TGTGCCAGCAGCCAGGGACTGTTTAATTCACCCCTCCACTTT
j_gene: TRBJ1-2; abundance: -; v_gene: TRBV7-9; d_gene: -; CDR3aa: CASSLPLDSPYGYTF; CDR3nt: TGTGCCAGCAGCTTACCCCTTGACAGCCCGTATGGCTACACCTTC
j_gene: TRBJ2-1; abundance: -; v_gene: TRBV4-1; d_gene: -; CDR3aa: CASSQGAARSYNEQFF; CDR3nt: TGCGCCAGCAGCCAGGGCGCGGCGAGGTCCTACAATGAGCAGTTCTTC
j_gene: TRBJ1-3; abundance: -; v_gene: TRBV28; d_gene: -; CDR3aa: CASSSSDNSGNTIYF; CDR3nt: TGTGCCAGCAGTTCCAGCGACAACTCTGGAAACACCATATATTTT
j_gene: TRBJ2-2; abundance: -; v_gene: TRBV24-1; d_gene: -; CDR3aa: CATSDSLLTGELFF; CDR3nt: TGTGCCACCAGTGATTCCCTGCTCACCGGGGAGCTGTTTTTT
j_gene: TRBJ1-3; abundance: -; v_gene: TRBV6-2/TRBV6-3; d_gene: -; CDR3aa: CASSRGDSVNTIYF; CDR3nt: TGTGCCAGCAGCCGTGGGGACTCCGTAAACACCATATATTTT
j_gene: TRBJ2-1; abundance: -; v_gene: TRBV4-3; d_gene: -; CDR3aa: CASSQDPSWVNEQFF; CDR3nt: TGCGCCAGCAGCCAAGATCCTAGTTGGGTCAATGAGCAGTTCTTC
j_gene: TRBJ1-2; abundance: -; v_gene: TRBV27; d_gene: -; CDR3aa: CASSLRIGRGYTF; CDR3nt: TGTGCCAGCAGTTTAAGGATAGGGAGAGGCTACACCTTC
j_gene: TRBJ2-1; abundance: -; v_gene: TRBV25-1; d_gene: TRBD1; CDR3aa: CASSERDSSYNEQFF; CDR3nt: TGTGCCAGCAGTGAACGGGACAGCTCCTACAATGAGCAGTTCTTC
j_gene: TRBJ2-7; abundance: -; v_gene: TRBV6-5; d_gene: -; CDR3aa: CASSYLYEQYF; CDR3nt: TGTGCCAGCAGTTATCTTTACGAGCAGTACTTC
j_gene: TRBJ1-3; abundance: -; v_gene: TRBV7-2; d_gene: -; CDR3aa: CASSGILLGNTIYF; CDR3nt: TGTGCCAGCTCTGGGATACTCCTTGGAAACACCATATATTTT
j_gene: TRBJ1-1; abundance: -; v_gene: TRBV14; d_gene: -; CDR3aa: CASSQDLGGNTEAFF; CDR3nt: TGTGCCAGCAGCCAAGATCTGGGAGGGAACACTGAAGCTTTCTTT
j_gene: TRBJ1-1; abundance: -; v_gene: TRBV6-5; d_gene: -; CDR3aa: CASSPGRYTEAFF; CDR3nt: TGTGCCAGCAGTCCAGGGCGGTACACTGAAGCTTTCTTT
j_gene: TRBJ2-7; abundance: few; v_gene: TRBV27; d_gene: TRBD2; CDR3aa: CASTDLSGTSGRAGPYEQYF; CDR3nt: TGTGCCAGCACCGACTTAAGCGGGACTAGCGGGAGGGCCGGACCCTACGAGCAGTACTTC
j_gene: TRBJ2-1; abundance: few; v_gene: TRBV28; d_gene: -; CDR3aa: CASSKGLHEQFF; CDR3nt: TGTGCCAGCAGTAAGGGACTGCATGAGCAGTTCTTC